A single T cell receptor beta chain is shown here with its context. The length of the CDR3 is 15 residues. The junction had 12 bases not matched to a gene; V was cut back by 2 bases and J by 13 bases. Germline CDR1 is MNHEY and CDR2 is SVGAGI. The data are from a study of patients and donors after allogeneic stem cell transplantation. TCRdb recomputed calls from the RT-PCR reads with MiXCR, one row per CDR3 protein. The repertoire holds 900,000 to 1,000,000 distinct CDR3 sequences, with more than 15% as singletons. This chain uses TRBV6-5 with TRBJ2-1; TRBD2 matches at 9 bases. This clonotype originated in a human donor who was either an allogeneic HSCT recipient or a stem cell or donor lymphocyte infusion donor (not recorded which). It is not recorded whose cells these are; they may come from a transplant donor. Sequenced material: blood, either unsorted or a sorted T cell fraction (not recorded which). This CDR3 reads CASSYVAGGRGGQFF. CDR3 in DNA: TGTGCCAGCAGTTACGTGGCGGGAGGGCGCGGAGGCCAGTTCTTC.